The present TCR beta chain was sequenced within a study of preoperative IRX-2 immunotherapy in early breast cancer. V lost 1 base, J lost 8 bases, and 18 bases lay in between. CDR3 size: 16 residues. Germline CDR1 is SGHRS and CDR2 is YFSETQ. Profiling relied on immunoSEQ multiplex PCR, and the TCRdb table lists in-frame clones only, not all of them. This sample has around 40,000 clones, with roughly 77% found just once. The treatment is: preoperative locoregional IRX-2 cytokine immunotherapy. Patients received preoperative, locoregional IRX-2 cytokine immunotherapy in a phase Ib study. Sequenced here: tumor tissue, sampled after IRX-2 immunotherapy. This TCR was sampled from a human donor with breast cancer. The chain employs TRBV5-1 and TRBJ1-4; a weak D match, TRBD1 (5 bases). The CDR3 coding sequence is TGCGCCAGCAGCTTGACGGGACTTTCTTCATGGGAAAAACTGTTTTTT. Its protein is CASSLTGLSSWEKLFF.